This entry is about one TCR beta chain. The sample belongs to a study of blood T cell repertoires in COVID-19. Sequencing was performed with immunoSEQ multiplex PCR; in TCRdb, only in-frame clones are kept and a portion is missing. The sample yields about 170,000 clones, about 86% seen once. The clonotype was recovered from a woman in her seventies who had recovered from COVID-19. Specimen: peripheral blood.

In DNA, the CDR3 is TGTGCCATCAGGCGGGAGCGACAAGAGACCCAGTACTTC. It specifies CAIRRERQETQYF. The rearrangement joins TRBV10-3 to TRBJ2-5; 7 nucleotides align to TRBD2. Germline V gene data show CDR1 as ENHRY and CDR2 as SYGVKD. With V trimmed by 6 bases and J by 2 bases, 3 bases remained unmatched. CDR3 size: 13 residues.